This TCR beta chain was documented in a study of blood T cell repertoires in COVID-19. Here immunoSEQ multiplex PCR was the method, and the copy in TCRdb shows in-frame clones only, minus some. This table has about 94,000 clones, about 80% appearing once. This TCR was sampled from a man between 60 and 75 years old with acute or convalescent COVID-19. Sequencing input: peripheral blood.

CDR3 DNA: TGTGCCAGCAGCCCCTACGCGGGGGACTTCTATGGCTACACCTTC. Translation: CASSPYAGDFYGYTF. V and J are TRBV27 and TRBJ1-2; tentative D call: TRBD1 (5 bases). Germline lookup yields CDR1 MNHEY and CDR2 SMNVEV (reference sequence). The V end lost 6 bases, the J end lost 4 bases, and 18 bases lay between the germline ends. The CDR3 length is 15 residues.